Sequencing of this T cell receptor beta chain was carried out in a study of cytomegalovirus exposure and HLA in healthy donors. Study-level findings and limits: Among TCR beta chains, those listed as cytomegalovirus-associated numbered more than 150. Reported performance of the classifier showed diagnosis of cytomegalovirus status with high specificity and sensitivity.

Germline assignment: CDR1 MNHEY and CDR2 SVGAGI. Trimming cost V 8 bases and J 2 bases; bases outside gene matches: 5. This CDR3 contains 13 residues. As to this clone: Antigen unknown.

Some clones are missing from TCRdb's copy, which holds only in-frame ones; the method was immunoSEQ multiplex PCR. The sample shows roughly 70,000 clones, approximately 96% of them seen only once. The TCR was taken from a man between 18 and 29 years old in good health and CMV-seronegative. Sequenced: PBMCs. The chain has TRBV6-5 and TRBJ2-7, with TRBD1 matching 8 bases. CDR3 in DNA: TGTGCCAGCCGAGAACAGGGGGCCTACGAGCAGTACTTC. Translating gives CASREQGAYEQYF.